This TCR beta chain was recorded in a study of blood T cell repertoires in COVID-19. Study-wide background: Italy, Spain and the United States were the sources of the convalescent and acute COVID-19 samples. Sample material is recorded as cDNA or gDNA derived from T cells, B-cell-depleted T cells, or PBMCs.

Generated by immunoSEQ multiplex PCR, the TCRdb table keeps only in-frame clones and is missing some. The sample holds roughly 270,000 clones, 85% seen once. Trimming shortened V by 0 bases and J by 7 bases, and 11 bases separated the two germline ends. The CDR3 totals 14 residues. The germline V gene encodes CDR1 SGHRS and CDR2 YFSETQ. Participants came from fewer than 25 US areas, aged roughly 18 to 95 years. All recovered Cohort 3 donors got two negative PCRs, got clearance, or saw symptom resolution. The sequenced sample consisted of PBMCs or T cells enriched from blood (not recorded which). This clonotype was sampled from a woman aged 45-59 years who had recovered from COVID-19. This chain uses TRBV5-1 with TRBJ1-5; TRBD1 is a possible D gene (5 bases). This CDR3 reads CASSLGAGSQPQHF. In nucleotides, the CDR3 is TGCGCCAGCAGCTTGGGGGCAGGGTCACAGCCCCAGCATTTT.